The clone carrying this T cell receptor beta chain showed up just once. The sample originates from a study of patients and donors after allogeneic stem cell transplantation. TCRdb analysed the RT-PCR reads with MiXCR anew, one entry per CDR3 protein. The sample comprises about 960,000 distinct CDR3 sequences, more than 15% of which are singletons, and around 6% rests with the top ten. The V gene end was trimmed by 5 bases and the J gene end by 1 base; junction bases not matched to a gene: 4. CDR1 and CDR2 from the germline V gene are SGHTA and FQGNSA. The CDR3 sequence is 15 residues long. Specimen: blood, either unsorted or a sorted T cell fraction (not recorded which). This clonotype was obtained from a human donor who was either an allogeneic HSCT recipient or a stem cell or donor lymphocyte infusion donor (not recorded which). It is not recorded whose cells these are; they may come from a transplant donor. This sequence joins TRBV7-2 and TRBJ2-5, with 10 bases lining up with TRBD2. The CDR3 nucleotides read TGTGCCAGCAGCAAAACTAGCGGGGTCCAAGAGACCCAGTACTTC. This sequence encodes CASSKTSGVQETQYF. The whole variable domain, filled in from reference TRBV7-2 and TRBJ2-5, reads GAGVSQSPSNKVTEKGKDVELRCDPISGHTALYWYRQSLGQGLEFLIYFQGNSAPDKSGLPSDRFSAERTGGSVSTLTIQRTQQEDSAVYLCASSKTSGVQETQYFGPGTRLLVL.